The rows below give T cell receptor beta chains drawn from one sample of a study of T-cell reconstitution after alpha-beta-depleted transplantation in children. TCRdb called the PCR reads again in MiXCR, with one record for every CDR3 protein. Of about 900,000 distinct CDR3 sequences detected, about 29% appear once; the ten largest clones hold approximately 30%. The input for sequencing was PBMCs, mostly from graft donor cells, taken 360 days after TCRalphabeta/CD19-depleted stem cell transplant. These receptors were taken from a boy younger than two who had a stem cell transplant for SCID, so the T cells may come from the graft donor. Both conserved end residues are part of each CDR3. A D gene is named only where the DNA matches it firmly. Not every row has a clone size; where given, it reads once, few, many or a size class.

V gene,J gene,D gene,clone size,CDR3 DNA,CDR3 protein
TRBV7-6,TRBJ2-5,TRBD2,.,TGTGCCAGCAGCTCACATCCATGGGGACTAGCTCAAGAGACCCAGTACTTC,CASSSHPWGLAQETQYF
TRBV29-1,TRBJ2-1,TRBD1,.,TGCAGCGTTGGGACAGGGATAATCAGGAATGAGCAGTTCTTC,CSVGTGIIRNEQFF
TRBV5-1,TRBJ2-7,.,few,TGCGCCAGCAGCTCTAAGTTACAGGCGAACTCCTACGAGCAGTACTTC,CASSSKLQANSYEQYF
TRBV12-3/TRBV12-4,TRBJ2-2,.,.,TGTGCCAGCACCCCGGGGCTAAGGGTTGACACCGGGGAGCTGTTTTTT,CASTPGLRVDTGELFF
TRBV27,TRBJ2-7,.,.,TGTGCCAGCACTAGTGAGCGCAGGGAGCAGTACTTC,CASTSERREQYF
TRBV12-3/TRBV12-4,TRBJ2-7,TRBD1,once,TGTGCCAGCAGTTTTCCCGGACAGGCGTACTCCTACGAGCAGTACTTC,CASSFPGQAYSYEQYF
TRBV5-6,TRBJ1-1,.,few,TGTGCCAGCAGCTTGTACCGGGGGAGGACTGAAGCTTTCTTT,CASSLYRGRTEAFF
TRBV18,TRBJ1-1,TRBD1,few,TGTGCCAGCTCACCATTTCCGGGACAGACGAACACTGAAGCTTTCTTT,CASSPFPGQTNTEAFF
TRBV5-1,TRBJ1-2,TRBD1,.,TGCGCCAGCAGCTCGAGAGGGGGCGAGGGCTACACCTTC,CASSSRGGEGYTF
TRBV12-3/TRBV12-4,TRBJ2-2,TRBD1,few,TGTGCCAGCACCACAATTACAGGGGTGAGGTACACCGGGGAGCTGTTTTTT,CASTTITGVRYTGELFF
TRBV29-1,TRBJ1-2,.,.,TGCAGCGTTGAAGTGAGGGCCTATGGCTACACCTTC,CSVEVRAYGYTF
TRBV11-1,TRBJ2-3,.,.,TGTGCCAGCAGCCGGACTATCCGTACGCAGTATTTT,CASSRTIRTQYF
TRBV20-1,TRBJ1-2,.,.,TGCAGTGCTAGGGGCCGGTACGGCTACACCTTC,CSARGRYGYTF
TRBV12-3/TRBV12-4,TRBJ2-3,TRBD1,.,TGTGCCAGCAGGACAGGGAGCTACTTCACAGATACGCAGTATTTT,CASRTGSYFTDTQYF
TRBV7-2,TRBJ2-1,TRBD1,few,TGTGCCAGCAGCTTAGGTCCGCCCGGGACAGGGTACCTTGAGCAGTTCTTC,CASSLGPPGTGYLEQFF
TRBV24-1,TRBJ2-1,TRBD2,.,TGTGCCACCAGTGGCGGGGGGATGGGTGAGCAGTTCTTC,CATSGGGMGEQFF
TRBV12-3/TRBV12-4,TRBJ2-5,.,few,TGTGCCAGCGGCAGGGAAACTTCTTTCCAAGAGACCCAGTACTTC,CASGRETSFQETQYF
TRBV12-3/TRBV12-4,TRBJ2-2,TRBD2,.,TGTGCCAGCGGTAGCGGGGGGCCCACCGGGGAGCTGTTTTTT,CASGSGGPTGELFF
TRBV20-1,TRBJ2-7,.,.,TGCAGTGCTAGAGATTCGCGGAATAGAGGCGAGCAGTACTTC,CSARDSRNRGEQYF